One sample yielded the 5 T cell receptor beta chains listed below, sequenced in a study of molecular identifiers for immune sequencing clone quantification listed by TCRdb under 2018. Libraries were built with PCR. TCRdb names Illumina HiSeq 4000 as the instrument used. TCRdb reprocessed the public reads (quality trimming at Q25 with fastp, clone calling with MiXCR) and kept in-frame beta chains. When rows share a CDR3 protein, they turn into one entry using the most common DNA and genes. In all, the sample holds about 65,000 distinct CDR3 sequences, and around a sixth of those were seen once. The top ten hold 1.5% of the sample. Sequencing input: naive CD8+ T cells from blood, with Jurkat cell RNA spiked in. In light of the paper, this sample's cell subset or site label describes: FACS-sorted CD8+CD4-CCR7+CD45RA+ naive T cells. All receptors come from a human donor in good health. Some libraries in this study had Jurkat cell RNA spiked in.

This clonotype was detected many times. The chain employs TRBV14 and TRBJ2-7, with 15 bases fitting TRBD2. CDR3 length: 17 residues. Trimming took 2 bases from V and 3 from J; bases not matched to a gene: 5. The germline CDR1 and CDR2 sequences are SGHDN and FVKESK. The CDR3 coding sequence is TGTGCCAGCAGCCAACGGGGACTAGCGGGAGGTTACTACGAGCAGTACTTC. As protein: CASSQRGLAGGYYEQYF. The full variable domain, rest sourced from reference TRBV14 and TRBJ2-7, is EAGVTQFPSHSVIEKGQTVTLRCDPISGHDNLYWYRRVMGKEIKFLLHFVKESKQDESGMPNNRFLAERTGGTYSTLKVQPAELEDSGVYFCASSQRGLAGGYYEQYFGPGTRLTVT.

The chain combines TRBV14 with TRBJ2-1; possibly TRBD1 for D (5 bases). V was shortened by 4 bases and J by 6 bases, with 10 bases between the two germline ends. The CDR3 sequence is 13 residues long. Germline V CDR1 and CDR2: SGHDN, FVKESK. The CDR3 sequence is CASSPRTINEQFF. The CDR3 nucleotides read TGTGCCAGCAGCCCAAGGACAATCAATGAGCAGTTCTTC.

In its sample, this clonotype was seen many times. J is TRBJ2-7 and V is TRBV6-2 or TRBV6-3; D is uncertain. The CDR3 is 15 residues long. V gave up 2 bases and J gave up 0 bases, with 11 bases separating them. Germline-derived CDR1 and CDR2 are MNHEY and SVGEGT. The CDR3 spells CASSYRISSSYEQYF. The DNA for the CDR3 is TGTGCCAGCAGTTACCGCATTTCAAGCTCCTACGAGCAGTACTTC.

In its sample, this clonotype was seen many times. The chain recombines TRBV27 with TRBJ2-2; 9 bases fit TRBD2. The CDR3 is 17 residues long. CDR1 and CDR2 from the germline V gene are MNHEY and SMNVEV (reference sequence). V trimming: 3 bases; J trimming: 5 bases; junction bases outside the gene matches: 10. CDR3 region: CASSLGRWREGTGELFF. DNA of the CDR3: TGTGCCAGCAGTTTGGGCCGATGGCGGGAGGGGACCGGGGAGCTGTTTTTT.

There are many counts of this clonotype. The rearrangement joins TRBV29-1 to TRBJ1-1; D is ambiguous. The V gene's germline CDR1 is SQVTM and CDR2 ANQGSEA. The CDR3 totals 15 residues. Trimming cost V 2 bases and J 3 bases, with 16 bases left between them. The CDR3 region is CSVERIGGSHTEAFF. CDR3 in DNA: TGCAGCGTTGAAAGGATTGGCGGTTCGCACACTGAAGCTTTCTTT.